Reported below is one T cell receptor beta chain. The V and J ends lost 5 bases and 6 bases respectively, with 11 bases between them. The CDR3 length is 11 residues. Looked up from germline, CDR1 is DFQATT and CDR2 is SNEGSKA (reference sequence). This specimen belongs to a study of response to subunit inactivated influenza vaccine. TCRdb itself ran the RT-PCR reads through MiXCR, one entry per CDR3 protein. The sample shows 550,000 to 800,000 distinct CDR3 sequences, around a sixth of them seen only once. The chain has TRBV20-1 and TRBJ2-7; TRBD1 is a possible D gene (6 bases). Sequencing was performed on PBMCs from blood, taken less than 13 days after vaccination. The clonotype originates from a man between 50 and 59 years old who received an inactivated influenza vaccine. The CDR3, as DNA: TGCAGTGCTCTGGACAGCACCGAGCAGTACTTC. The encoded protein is CSALDSTEQYF.